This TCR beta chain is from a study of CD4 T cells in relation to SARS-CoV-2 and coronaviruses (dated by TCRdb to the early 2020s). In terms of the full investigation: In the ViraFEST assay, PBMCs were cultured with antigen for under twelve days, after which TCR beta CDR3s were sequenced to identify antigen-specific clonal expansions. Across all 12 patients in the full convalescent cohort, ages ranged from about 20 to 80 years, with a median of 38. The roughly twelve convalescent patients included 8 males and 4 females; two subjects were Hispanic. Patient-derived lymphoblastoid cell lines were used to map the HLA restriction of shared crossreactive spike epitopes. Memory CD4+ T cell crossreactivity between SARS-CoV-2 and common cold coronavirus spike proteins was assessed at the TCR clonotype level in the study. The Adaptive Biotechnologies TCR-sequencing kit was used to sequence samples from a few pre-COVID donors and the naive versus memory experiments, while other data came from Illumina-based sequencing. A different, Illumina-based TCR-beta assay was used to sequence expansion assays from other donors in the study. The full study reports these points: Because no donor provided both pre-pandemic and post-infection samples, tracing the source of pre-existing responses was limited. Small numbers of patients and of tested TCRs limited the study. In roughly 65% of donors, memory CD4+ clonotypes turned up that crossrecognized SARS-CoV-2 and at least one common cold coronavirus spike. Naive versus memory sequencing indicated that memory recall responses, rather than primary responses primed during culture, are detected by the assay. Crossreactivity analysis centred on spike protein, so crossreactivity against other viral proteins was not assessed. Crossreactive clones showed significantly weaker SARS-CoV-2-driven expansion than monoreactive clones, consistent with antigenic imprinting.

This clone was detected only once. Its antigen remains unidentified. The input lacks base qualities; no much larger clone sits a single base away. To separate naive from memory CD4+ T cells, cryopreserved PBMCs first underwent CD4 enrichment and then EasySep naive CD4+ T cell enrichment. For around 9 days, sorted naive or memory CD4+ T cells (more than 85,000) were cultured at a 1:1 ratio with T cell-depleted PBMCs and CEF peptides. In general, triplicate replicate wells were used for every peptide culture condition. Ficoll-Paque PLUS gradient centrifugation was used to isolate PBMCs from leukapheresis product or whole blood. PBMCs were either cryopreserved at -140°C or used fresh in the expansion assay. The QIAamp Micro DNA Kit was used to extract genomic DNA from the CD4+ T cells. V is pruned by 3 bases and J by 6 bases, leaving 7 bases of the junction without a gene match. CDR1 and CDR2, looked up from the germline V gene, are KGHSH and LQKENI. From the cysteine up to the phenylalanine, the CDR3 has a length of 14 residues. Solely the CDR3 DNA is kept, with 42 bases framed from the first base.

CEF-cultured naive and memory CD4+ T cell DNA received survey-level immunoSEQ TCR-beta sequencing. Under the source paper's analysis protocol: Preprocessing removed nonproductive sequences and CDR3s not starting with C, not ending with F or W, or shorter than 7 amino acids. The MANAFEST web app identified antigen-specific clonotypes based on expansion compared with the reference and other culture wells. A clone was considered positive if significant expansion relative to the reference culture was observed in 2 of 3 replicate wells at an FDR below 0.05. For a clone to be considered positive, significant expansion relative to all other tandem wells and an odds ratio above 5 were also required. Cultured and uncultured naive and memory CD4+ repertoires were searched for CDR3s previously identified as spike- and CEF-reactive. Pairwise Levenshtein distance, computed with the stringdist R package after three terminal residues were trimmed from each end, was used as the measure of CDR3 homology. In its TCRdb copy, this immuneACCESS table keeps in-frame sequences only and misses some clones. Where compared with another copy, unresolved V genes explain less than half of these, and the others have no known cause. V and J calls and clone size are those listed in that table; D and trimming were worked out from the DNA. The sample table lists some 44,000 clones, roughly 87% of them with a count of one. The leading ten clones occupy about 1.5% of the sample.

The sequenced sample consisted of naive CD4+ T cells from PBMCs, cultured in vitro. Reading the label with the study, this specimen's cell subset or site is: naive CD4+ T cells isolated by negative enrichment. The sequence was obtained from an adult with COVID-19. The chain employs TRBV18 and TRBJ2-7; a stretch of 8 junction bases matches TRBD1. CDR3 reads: CASSPPGTGGEQYF. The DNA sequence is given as TGTGCCAGCTCACCCCCCGGGACAGGTGGCGAGCAGTACTTC.